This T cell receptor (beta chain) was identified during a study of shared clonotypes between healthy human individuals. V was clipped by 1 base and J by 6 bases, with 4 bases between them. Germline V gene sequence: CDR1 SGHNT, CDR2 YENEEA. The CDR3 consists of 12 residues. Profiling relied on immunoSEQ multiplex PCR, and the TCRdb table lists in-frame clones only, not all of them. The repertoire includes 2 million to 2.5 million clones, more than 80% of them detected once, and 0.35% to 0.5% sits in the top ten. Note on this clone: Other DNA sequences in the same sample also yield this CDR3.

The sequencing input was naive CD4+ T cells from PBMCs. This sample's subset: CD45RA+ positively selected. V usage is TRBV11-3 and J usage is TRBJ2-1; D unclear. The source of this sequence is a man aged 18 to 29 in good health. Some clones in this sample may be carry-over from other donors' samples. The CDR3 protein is CASSLVGNEQFF. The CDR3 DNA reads TGTGCCAGCAGCTTAGTCGGCAATGAGCAGTTCTTC.